Each of the 26 T cell receptor beta chains below was sequenced from the same sample in a study of blood T cells in healthy people across ages. Primers used in a second PCR of roughly 6 to 11 cycles were a sample-barcoded 5' primer and a J-beta primer mix. TCRdb ran MiXCR on the 5' RACE reads and lists one entry per CDR3 protein. Of fewer than 900,000 distinct CDR3 sequences listed, roughly 43% are singletons. Material for sequencing was blood. The origin of the receptors is a woman in her sixties or seventies in good health.

The chain is built from TRBV20-1 and TRBJ2-5; possibly TRBD2 for D (6 bases). Deletions cut 5 bases from V and 4 bases from J, with 14 bases between. CDR3 length: 13 amino acids. Germline lookup yields CDR1 DFQATT and CDR2 SNEGSKA (reference sequence). The CDR3 coding sequence is TGCAGTGCTCTCGGGCACGGGGGAGAGACCCAGTACTTC. This translates into CSALGHGGETQYF.

The J gene is TRBJ2-7, the V gene TRBV18; maybe TRBD2 (5 bases). Germline-derived CDR1 and CDR2 are KGHSH and LQKENI. There are 14 residues in the CDR3. V was shortened by 3 bases and J by 3 bases, with 12 bases between the two germline ends. Here the CDR3 DNA reads TGTGCCAGCTCACCCGAAGGACTGATCTACGAGCAGTACTTC. It specifies CASSPEGLIYEQYF.

About this clonotype: A read error may account for a junction end that differs from germline. For the CDR3, the DNA is TGTGCCAGCAGCCAAGGACTGACAGGGAACACCGAAGCTTTCTTT. Its protein product is CASSQGLTGNTEAFF. The rearrangement links TRBV3-1 to TRBJ1-1; TRBD1 aligns across 7 bases. This CDR3 is 15 amino acids long. Germline CDR1 LGHDT, CDR2 YNNKEL (reference sequence).

This rearrangement joins TRBV20-1 to TRBJ2-1; D may correspond to TRBD1 or TRBD2 (6 bases each). This CDR3 comprises 13 residues. The germline CDR1 and CDR2 sequences are DFQATT and SNEGSKA (reference sequence). Trimming shortened V by 3 bases and J by 5 bases, and 11 bases separated the two germline ends. CDR3 bases: TGCAGTGCTAGGGGGGGCGGCGACAATGAGCAGTTCTTC. Protein: CSARGGGDNEQFF.

About this clonotype itself: The junction departs from the called germline gene at one end, perhaps through a read error. This chain connects TRBV28 to TRBJ1-2; D is possibly TRBD1 (6 bases). This CDR3 contains 13 residues. Looked up from germline, CDR1 is MDHEN and CDR2 is SYDVKM. The CDR3 here is CASSQGSDYGCTF. The CDR3 coding sequence is TGTGCCAGCAGTCAGGGGTCCGACTATGGCTGCACCTTC.

V usage is TRBV9 and J usage is TRBJ2-1; TRBD1 might be the D (5 bases). V gave up 0 bases and J gave up 11 bases, with 12 bases separating them. This CDR3 is 13 amino acids long. CDR1 is SGDLS, CDR2 YYNGEE, per germline. The CDR3 is CASSVGGQGKQFF. The CDR3 region has the DNA TGTGCCAGCAGCGTAGGGGGTCAGGGTAAGCAGTTCTTC.

This clonotype came up a few times. V gene TRBV6-4 combines with J gene TRBJ1-3; D not certain. Looked up from germline, CDR1 is MRHNA and CDR2 is SNTAGT. There are 13 residues in the CDR3. The V gene lost 0 bases and the J gene lost 4 bases, with 4 bases spanning the gap. The CDR3 DNA is TGTGCCAGCAGTGACTCCCCGGGAAACACCATATATTTT. Its protein is CASSDSPGNTIYF.

This clonotype came up a few times. The chain uses TRBV20-1 and TRBJ2-3; no reliable D call. The CDR3 length is 16 residues. The V end was cut by 0 bases, the J end by 5 bases, with 18 bases between. Looked up from germline, CDR1 is DFQATT and CDR2 is SNEGSKA (reference sequence). The DNA of the CDR3 is TGCAGTGCTAGAGATCAATGGGTAAAGGGTAAAGATACGCAGTATTTT. Protein sequence: CSARDQWVKGKDTQYF.

This clonotype was seen a handful of times. The chain carries TRBV3-1 and TRBJ2-3, with D perhaps TRBD1 (6 bases). The ends were cut back, 1 base at V and 2 bases at J, with 16 bases in the middle. The V gene's germline CDR1 is LGHDT and CDR2 YNNKEL (reference sequence). This CDR3 is 17 amino acids long. The CDR3 nucleotides read TGTGCCAGCAGCCAAGCGACAGGTTATTCCTCCACAGATACGCAGTATTTT. Protein product: CASSQATGYSSTDTQYF.

The chain uses TRBV7-2 and TRBJ1-5; TRBD1 matches 9 bases. Germline V lookup: CDR1 SGHTA, CDR2 FQGNSA. This CDR3 is built from 15 residues. The V and J ends lost 4 bases and 5 bases, in that order; junction bases with no gene match: 6. CDR3 bases: TGTGCCAGCAGCTCCAGGGGGGACAGGGATCAGCCCCAGCATTTT. Translated, it gives CASSSRGDRDQPQHF.

This clonotype has a handful of counts. V is TRBV18 and J is TRBJ2-5, with TRBD2 matching over 9 bases. After removal of 3 bases from V and 5 bases from J, the junction contained 7 bases not matched to a gene. From germline, CDR1 is KGHSH and CDR2 LQKENI. The CDR3 contains 15 residues. CDR3 nucleotide sequence: TGTGCCAGCTCACCTCCGGGACTAGCTCCGGAGACCCAGTACTTC. Residues: CASSPPGLAPETQYF.

This chain links TRBV6-5 with TRBJ2-1; D gene unclear. Germline V CDR1 and CDR2: MNHEY, SVGAGI. V gave up 2 bases and J gave up 4 bases, with 12 bases separating them. The CDR3 runs to 15 residues. Written as DNA, the CDR3 is TGTGCCAGCAGTTACGGAGCACCCCCTTACAATGAGCAGTTCTTC. Protein: CASSYGAPPYNEQFF.

This sequence joins TRBV2 and TRBJ2-3, with D unresolved. V lost 8 bases and J lost 2, with 8 bases in between. Germline V gene lookup returns CDR1 SNHLY and CDR2 FYNNEI. CDR3 length: 12 amino acids. This CDR3 reads CASERYTDTQYF. The CDR3 DNA reads as TGTGCCAGCGAGAGGTACACAGATACGCAGTATTTT. Combining the CDR3 with reference TRBV2 and TRBJ2-3 gives the whole variable domain EPEVTQTPSHQVTQMGQEVILRCVPISNHLYFYWYRQILGQKVEFLVSFYNNEISEKSEIFDDQFSVERPDGSNFTLKIRSTKLEDSAMYFCASERYTDTQYFGPGTRLTVL.

This clonotype has more than one count but fewer than ten. The chain recombines TRBV6-2 or TRBV6-3 with TRBJ2-4; 7 bases map to TRBD2. The germline CDR1 and CDR2 sequences are MNHEY and SVGEGT. J lost 9 bases, V lost 0 bases, and 8 bases had no gene match. The CDR3 contains 15 residues. The CDR3 protein is CASSYSSVGGSIQYF. CDR3 nucleotides: TGTGCCAGCAGTTACTCGAGCGTCGGGGGGAGCATTCAGTACTTC.

This clonotype has more than one count but fewer than ten. The CDR3 DNA sequence: TGCAGTGCTAGGCGGGAGGGCTACACAGATACGCAGTATTTT. Its protein is CSARREGYTDTQYF. V and J are TRBV20-1 and TRBJ2-3; 9 bases align to TRBD2. Germline V gives CDR1 DFQATT, CDR2 SNEGSKA (reference sequence). The CDR3 runs to 14 residues. V was pared by 3 bases and J by 2 bases, with 3 bases of the junction left unmatched.

The V and J genes are TRBV28 and TRBJ2-3, with 12 bases fitting TRBD2. CDR1 and CDR2 (germline): MDHEN, SYDVKM. V shed 5 bases, J shed 7 bases, and the junction held 7 bases outside the gene matches. The CDR3 contains 15 residues. Written as DNA, the CDR3 is TGTGCCAGCAGTCCAAGGACTAGCGGGGACAATACGCAGTATTTT. Translation: CASSPRTSGDNTQYF.

This clonotype was counted many times. This chain connects TRBV29-1 to TRBJ2-5, with a possible D match to TRBD1 (6 bases). Per the germline V gene, CDR1 is SQVTM and CDR2 is ANQGSEA. Deletions cut 2 bases from V and 1 base from J, with 8 bases between. The CDR3 has 13 amino acids. The CDR3 sequence is CSVELDSQETQYF. In nucleotides, the CDR3 is TGCAGCGTTGAACTGGACAGCCAAGAGACCCAGTACTTC.

This clonotype has a handful of counts. The chain couples TRBV7-2 to TRBJ2-7; TRBD1 might be the D (5 bases). V lost 1 base to trimming and J lost 0 bases, with 19 bases between them. The CDR3 has 18 residues. Germline V gives CDR1 SGHTA, CDR2 FQGNSA. CDR3 nucleotides: TGTGCCAGCAGCTTAGTACCCCTGGCGTTAGGGGCCTCCTACGAGCAGTACTTC. Residues: CASSLVPLALGASYEQYF.

This clonotype was recorded once. The V call is TRBV3-1, the J call TRBJ2-2; 10 nucleotides line up with TRBD2. Trimming removed 1 base from V and 4 bases from J; junction bases left unmatched: 6. The CDR3 length is 17 residues. Germline assignment: CDR1 LGHDT and CDR2 YNNKEL (reference sequence). The CDR3 DNA is TGTGCCAGCAGCCAAGGAGCGGGAGGGTCGGGCACCGGGGAGCTGTTTTTT. Residues: CASSQGAGGSGTGELFF.

The chain employs TRBV6-5 and TRBJ2-1; D may match TRBD1 or TRBD2 (5 bases each). V lost 4 bases and J 5 bases, leaving 18 bases between the germline ends. This CDR3 region has 16 residues. Germline values: CDR1 MNHEY, CDR2 SVGAGI. The CDR3 region is CASSSTGTLFNNEQFF. CDR3 DNA: TGTGCCAGCAGTTCAACCGGGACCCTATTCAACAATGAGCAGTTCTTC.

A remark on this clonotype: With a much larger clone just one base away, this may be a read error. The J gene is TRBJ2-5, the V gene TRBV12-3 or TRBV12-4; D may be TRBD1 (6 bases). The end of the DNA aligns better with TRBJ2-7, so the J call may be wrong. This CDR3 is built from 13 residues. The CDR3 loop is CTSSLNRVYEQYF. The CDR3 DNA follows: TGTACCAGCAGTTTAAACAGGGTATACGAGCAGTACTTC.

J is TRBJ1-1 and V is TRBV7-8; possible D gene TRBD1, 5 bases. CDR3 size: 16 residues. Trimming stripped 0 bases from V and 4 bases from J, with 15 bases between. From germline, CDR1 is SGHVS and CDR2 FQNEAQ. The CDR3 sequence: CASSLAAGGSATEAFF. CDR3 nucleotide sequence: TGTGCCAGCAGCTTAGCGGCGGGGGGGTCGGCCACTGAAGCTTTCTTT. The variable domain in full, with the rest retrieved from reference TRBV7-8 and TRBJ1-1, is GAGVSQSPRYKVAKRGQDVALRCDPISGHVSLFWYQQALGQGPEFLTYFQNEAQLDKSGLPSDRFFAERPEGSVSTLKIQRTQQEDSAVYLCASSLAAGGSATEAFFGQGTRLTVV.

This clonotype was detected only a few times. The V call is TRBV20-1, the J call TRBJ1-5; D is undetermined. The CDR3 has 12 residues. Trimming removed 6 bases at V and 1 base at J, with 7 bases between. The V gene's germline CDR1 is DFQATT and CDR2 SNEGSKA (reference sequence). CDR3 loop: CSAGLSNQPQHF. The CDR3 region has the DNA TGCAGTGCCGGACTCAGCAATCAGCCCCAGCATTTT.

This sequence joins TRBV11-2 and TRBJ2-7; a weak D match, TRBD1 (5 bases). V lost 6 bases, J lost 3 bases, and 18 bases lay in between. CDR3 length: 15 amino acids. Germline V CDR1 and CDR2: SGHAT, FQNNGV. CDR3 residues: CASRPLEQDRYEQYF. For the CDR3, the DNA is TGTGCCAGCAGACCCTTGGAACAGGATCGCTACGAGCAGTACTTC.

Concerning this clonotype: A much larger clone is a single base away; this may be a read error. The chain is built from TRBV4-3 and TRBJ2-4; D is perhaps TRBD1 (6 bases). The CDR3 contains 15 residues. Germline loops: CDR1 LGHNA, CDR2 YSLEER. The chain's CDR3 is CAGSPDPDSKNIQYF. The DNA of the CDR3 is TGCGCCGGCAGCCCGGACCCGGACAGCAAAAACATTCAGTACTTC.

This clonotype was counted only a few times. V usage is TRBV4-2 and J usage is TRBJ1-5, with D unclear. V lost 0 bases to trimming and J lost 4 bases, with 7 bases between them. Per the germline V gene, CDR1 is LGHNA and CDR2 is YNFKEQ. This CDR3 comprises 14 residues. This CDR3 is CASSQELTNQPQHF. The CDR3 DNA is TGTGCCAGCAGCCAAGAGCTAACGAATCAGCCCCAGCATTTT.